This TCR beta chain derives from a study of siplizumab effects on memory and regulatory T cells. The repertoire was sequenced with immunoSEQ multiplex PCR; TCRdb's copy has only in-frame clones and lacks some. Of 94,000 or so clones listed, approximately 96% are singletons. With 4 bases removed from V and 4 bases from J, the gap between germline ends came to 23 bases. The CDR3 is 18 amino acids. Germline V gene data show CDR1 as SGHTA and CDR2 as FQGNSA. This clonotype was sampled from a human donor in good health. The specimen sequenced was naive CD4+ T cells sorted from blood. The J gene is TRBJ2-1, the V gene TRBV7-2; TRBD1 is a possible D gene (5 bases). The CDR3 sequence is CASSSDNWIRTLYNEQFF. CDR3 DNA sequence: TGTGCCAGCAGCTCCGATAACTGGATTAGGACATTATACAATGAGCAGTTCTTC. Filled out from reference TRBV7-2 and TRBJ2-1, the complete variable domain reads GAGVSQSPSNKVTEKGKDVELRCDPISGHTALYWYRQSLGQGLEFLIYFQGNSAPDKSGLPSDRFSAERTGGSVSTLTIQRTQQEDSAVYLCASSSDNWIRTLYNEQFFGPGTRLTVL.